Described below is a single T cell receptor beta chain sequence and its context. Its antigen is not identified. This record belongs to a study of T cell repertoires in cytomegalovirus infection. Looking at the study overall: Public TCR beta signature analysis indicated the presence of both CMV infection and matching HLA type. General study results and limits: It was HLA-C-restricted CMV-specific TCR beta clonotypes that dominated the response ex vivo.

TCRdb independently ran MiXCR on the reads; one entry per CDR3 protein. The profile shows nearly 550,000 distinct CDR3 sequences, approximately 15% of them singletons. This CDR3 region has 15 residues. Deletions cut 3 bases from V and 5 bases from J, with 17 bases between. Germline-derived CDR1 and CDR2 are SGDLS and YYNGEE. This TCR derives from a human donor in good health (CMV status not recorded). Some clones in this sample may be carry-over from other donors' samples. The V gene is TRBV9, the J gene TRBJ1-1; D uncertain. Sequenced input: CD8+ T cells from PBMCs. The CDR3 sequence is CASSAYTEKGTEAFF. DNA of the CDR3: TGTGCCAGCAGCGCCTACACAGAGAAAGGTACTGAAGCTTTCTTT.